This T cell receptor (beta chain) came from a study of cytomegalovirus exposure and HLA in healthy donors. Germline V gene lookup returns CDR1 GTSNPN and CDR2 SVGIG (reference sequence). The CDR3 spans 18 residues. With V trimmed by 2 bases and J by 0 bases, 8 bases remained unmatched. General study findings and limits: There were 150 to 200 TCR beta chains listed as cytomegalovirus-associated. The number of N-insertions in an Asian-associated ancestry cluster was reportedly below the roughly 620-donor mean in a later analysis. Based on reports, TCR beta sequences accurately predicted HLA-A and HLA-B alleles for most subjects.

Regarding this clone: The target antigen is unknown.

Donors counted as nominally healthy when sampled, yet unrecorded immune exposures were likely. The PCR ran on 60 Vbeta and 13 Jbeta primers. This table comes from immunoSEQ multiplex PCR, and its TCRdb copy is limited to in-frame clones, with some not included. The sample has roughly 140,000 clones, 82% seen once. This TCR was sampled from a woman aged 50 to 60 in good health and CMV-seropositive. Sequencing used PBMCs. This chain joins TRBV30 and TRBJ2-7, with 15 bases that match TRBD2. CDR3 DNA sequence: TGTGCCTGGAGTCTGGGACTAGCGGGGGGTAGGAGCTCCTACGAGCAGTACTTC. Its translation: CAWSLGLAGGRSSYEQYF.